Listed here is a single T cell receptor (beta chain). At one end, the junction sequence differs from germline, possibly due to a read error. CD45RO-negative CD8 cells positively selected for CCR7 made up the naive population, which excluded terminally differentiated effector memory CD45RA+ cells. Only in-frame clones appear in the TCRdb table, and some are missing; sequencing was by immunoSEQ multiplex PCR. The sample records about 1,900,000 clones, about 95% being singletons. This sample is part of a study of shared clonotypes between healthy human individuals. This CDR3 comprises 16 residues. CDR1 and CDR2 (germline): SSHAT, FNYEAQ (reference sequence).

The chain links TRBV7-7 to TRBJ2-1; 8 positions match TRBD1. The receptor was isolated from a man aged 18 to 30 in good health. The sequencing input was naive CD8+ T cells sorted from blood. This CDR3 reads CASSLGLGTGSNEQFF. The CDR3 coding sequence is TGTGCTAGCAGCCTAGGTCTGGGGACAGGTAGTAATGAGCAGTTCTTC.